The 6 T cell receptor beta chains below were found in one sample sequenced in a study of Graves' ophthalmopathy and Graves' hyperthyroidism. From RNA, the CDR3 regions of TCR beta chains were amplified and sequenced. HTBI-primed first-round RT-PCR preceded second-round multiplex PCR. Each CDR3 protein gets one entry after TCRdb re-called the multiplex PCR reads with MiXCR. The profile shows a few hundred thousand distinct CDR3 sequences, 15% to 19% of them singletons. Material for sequencing was peripheral blood. These TCRs come from a woman aged 18-29 years with stable Graves' hyperthyroidism.

This clonotype appeared many times. J is TRBJ1-1 and V is TRBV12-3 or TRBV12-4, with 8 bases lining up with TRBD1. This CDR3 spans 15 amino acids. V lost 6 bases to trimming and J lost 7 bases; unmatched junction nucleotides: 13. This CDR3 is CASSPSGRGQVEAFF. In DNA, the CDR3 is TGTGCCAGCAGCCCCTCCGGCAGGGGGCAGGTTGAAGCTTTCTTT.

This clonotype showed up many times. The chain joins TRBV12-3 or TRBV12-4 to TRBJ2-7; 8 bases are shared with TRBD2. V lost 5 bases, J lost 1 base, and 10 bases stayed unmatched. The CDR3 totals 16 residues. The CDR3 here is CASSPSGGRPSYEQYF. In nucleotides, the CDR3 is TGTGCCAGCAGTCCCAGCGGGGGACGTCCATCCTACGAGCAGTACTTC.

This clonotype was observed at least ten times. This sequence joins TRBV6-2 or TRBV6-3 and TRBJ1-5, with D possibly being TRBD1 (5 bases). Trimming took off 8 bases at V and 7 bases at J, with 15 bases between the two ends. Germline V gene lookup returns CDR1 MNHEY and CDR2 SVGEGT. The CDR3 loop spans 13 amino acids. The CDR3 reads CASGYHSGQPQHF. DNA of the CDR3: TGTGCCAGCGGATATCACTCAGGGCAGCCCCAGCATTTT.

This clonotype was counted many times. V is TRBV13 and J is TRBJ2-5; TRBD1 agrees at 7 bases. After removal of 1 base from V and 0 bases from J, the junction contained 5 bases not matched to a gene. The CDR3 consists of 16 residues. CDR1 PRHDT and CDR2 FYEKMQ come from the germline V gene (reference sequence). The CDR3 bases are TGTGCCAGCAGCTTAGAAGGGGGCTACGACCAAGAGACCCAGTACTTC. As protein: CASSLEGGYDQETQYF.

This clonotype was counted at least ten times. CDR3 amino acids: CASSEQVRVGYTF. The CDR3 region has the DNA TGTGCCAGCAGTGAACAAGTTCGGGTAGGCTACACCTTC. The chain has TRBV2 and TRBJ1-2; no definite D call. V was trimmed by 2 bases and J by 8 bases, leaving 12 bases between them. CDR1 is SNHLY, CDR2 FYNNEI, per germline. The CDR3 extends over 13 amino acids.

This clonotype was counted ten times or more. V and J are TRBV6-2 or TRBV6-3 and TRBJ1-1; TRBD1 might be the D (6 bases). Germline assignment: CDR1 MNHEY and CDR2 SVGEGT. Trimming left V 6 bases short and J 10 bases short, with 18 bases between. This CDR3 contains 13 residues. The CDR3: CASSTQGMRRAFF. The CDR3 bases are TGTGCCAGCAGCACACAGGGAATGAGAAGAGCTTTCTTT.